This T cell receptor beta chain came from a study of CD4+ T cells in melanoma. With respect to this clone: Its antigen remains unidentified.

Notes on the study in general: CD8+ T cell, macrophage and B cell function reportedly correlated with neoantigen-specific CD4+ T cells. Reportedly, melanoma neoantigen-specific CD4+ T cells showed varied differentiation states.

Only in-frame clones appear in the TCRdb table, and some are missing; sequencing was by immunoSEQ multiplex PCR. This sample carries 20,000 to 25,000 clones, roughly 73% of them seen once, and the ten largest clones take about 8.8%. The germline V gene encodes CDR1 GTSNPN and CDR2 SVGIG (reference sequence). The CDR3 has 15 amino acids. Trimming took 5 bases from V and 7 from J; bases not matched to a gene: 13. The clonotype comes from a human donor with melanoma. The gene calls are TRBV30 and TRBJ1-2; 10 nucleotides line up with TRBD1. CDR3 protein: CAWVPSGTGVVGYTF. The CDR3 bases are TGTGCCTGGGTGCCGTCCGGGACAGGGGTCGTTGGCTACACCTTC.